The 31 T cell receptor beta chains listed next were all sequenced from one sample in a study of T-cell memory formation after mild COVID-19. TCRdb reprocessed the 5' RACE reads with MiXCR, giving one entry per CDR3 protein. The data contain some 100,000 distinct CDR3 sequences, around 10% of them singletons. The sample was PBMCs or a T cell subset sorted from them (not recorded which). The receptors here all came from a man aged 18-30 years who had mild COVID-19 (a few samples of this study predate the infection). Cell type and time point are not known.

The rearrangement joins TRBV4-1 to TRBJ1-1, with TRBD1 as a possible D gene (5 bases). Germline loops: CDR1 MGHRA, CDR2 YSYEKL. The CDR3 covers 15 residues. V was clipped by 1 base and J by 5 bases, with 14 bases between them. This chain's CDR3 is CASSQVGGAGTEAFF. CDR3 nucleotides: TGCGCCAGCAGCCAAGTAGGAGGGGCAGGGACTGAAGCTTTCTTT.

At least ten counts were recorded for this clonotype. The chain employs TRBV6-1 and TRBJ2-1, with 10 bases identical to TRBD1. After removal of 4 bases from V and 8 bases from J, the junction contained 11 bases not matched to a gene. The CDR3 is made up of 16 amino acids. In germline, CDR1 is MNHNS, CDR2 SASEGT. The CDR3, as DNA: TGTGCCAGCAGTGGAGACCCGGGACAGGGGAGCGATGAGCAGTTCTTC. Protein product: CASSGDPGQGSDEQFF.

V is TRBV12-3 or TRBV12-4 and J is TRBJ1-2; D gene uncertain. The length of the CDR3 is 12 residues. The germline V and J ends were trimmed by 5 bases and 4 bases, with 8 bases remaining between them. CDR3 in DNA: TGTGCCAGCAGTGGAAGTCCCTATGGCTACACCTTC. Translated, it gives CASSGSPYGYTF.

Points on this clonotype: A junction end diverges from the germline sequence, so it may reflect a read error. The V and J genes are TRBV7-8 and TRBJ2-3, with a weak D call TRBD2 (6 bases). Germline V CDR1 and CDR2: SGHVS, FQNEAQ. This CDR3 contains 15 residues. The CDR3 DNA reads TGTGCCAGCAGCTTACAGGAGGGATGGGGGGATACGCATTATTTT. It is translated as CASSLQEGWGDTHYF. The whole variable domain, remainder taken from reference TRBV7-8 and TRBJ2-3, is GAGVSQSPRYKVAKRGQDVALRCDPISGHVSLFWYQQALGQGPEFLTYFQNEAQLDKSGLPSDRFFAERPEGSVSTLKIQRTQQEDSAVYLCASSLQEGWGDTHYFGPGTRLTVL.

This clonotype was picked up a small number of times. The chain employs TRBV27 and TRBJ1-2, with D tentatively TRBD1 (5 bases). The CDR3 is 14 amino acids. The germline V gene encodes CDR1 MNHEY and CDR2 SMNVEV (reference sequence). V lost 5 bases, J lost 4 bases, and 14 bases lay in between. The CDR3 reads CASSLPQGCYGYTF. The DNA for the CDR3 is TGTGCCAGCAGTCTACCCCAGGGTTGCTATGGCTACACCTTC.

The chain carries TRBV12-3 or TRBV12-4 and TRBJ2-7; D remains unclear. The germline V and J ends were trimmed by 3 bases and 5 bases, with 11 bases remaining between them. This CDR3 region has 13 residues. This CDR3 reads CASSLAEWHEQYF. The CDR3 DNA sequence: TGTGCCAGCAGTTTGGCAGAGTGGCACGAGCAGTACTTC.

This clonotype was picked up many times. The V and J genes are TRBV18 and TRBJ1-4; a weak D match, TRBD1 (6 bases). CDR3 size: 18 residues. Germline loops: CDR1 KGHSH, CDR2 LQKENI. The V gene lost 3 bases and the J gene lost 0 bases, with 17 bases spanning the gap. Written as DNA, the CDR3 is TGTGCCAGCTCACCCTCGGTGGGGGGCGTCGCAACTAATGAAAAACTGTTTTTT. Translating gives CASSPSVGGVATNEKLFF.

In this sample, this clonotype turned up a few times. The rearrangement links TRBV21-1 to TRBJ2-1. TRBV21-1 is shown as a pseudogene. The CDR3 loop spans 16 amino acids. The CDR3 loop reads CASSVPQSSSYNEQFF. DNA of the CDR3: TGTGCCAGCAGCGTTCCACAGAGTAGCTCCTACAATGAGCAGTTCTTC.

This chain links TRBV12-3 or TRBV12-4 with TRBJ2-5; D may be TRBD1 (5 bases). V was trimmed by 7 bases and J by 2 bases, leaving 17 bases between them. CDR3 length: 15 residues. CDR3 in amino acids: CASTKGVTSQETQYF. The CDR3 nucleotides read TGTGCCAGCACCAAAGGGGTAACTTCTCAAGAGACCCAGTACTTC.

This clonotype has only a few counts. The rearrangement joins TRBV7-2 to TRBJ2-1; D possibly corresponds to TRBD2 (5 bases). Germline V gene data show CDR1 as SGHTA and CDR2 as FQGNSA. Trimming left V 6 bases short and J 7 bases short, with 13 bases between. The CDR3 totals 13 residues. The CDR3 DNA reads as TGTGCCAGCAGGTGGACTGGAGAAAATGAGCAGTTCTTC. Translation gives CASRWTGENEQFF.

A few counts support this clonotype. This chain's CDR3 is CASSLATGGHRTDTQYF. DNA for the CDR3: TGTGCCAGCAGCTTAGCCACGGGGGGACACCGCACAGATACGCAGTATTTT. V and J are TRBV11-2 and TRBJ2-3; D perhaps matches TRBD2 (7 bases). The CDR3 totals 17 residues. The germline V and J ends were trimmed by 1 base and 1 base, with 15 bases remaining between them. The germline V gene encodes CDR1 SGHAT and CDR2 FQNNGV.

This clonotype has more than one count but fewer than ten. The chain has TRBV7-2 and TRBJ2-3; no clear D gene. Per the germline V gene, CDR1 is SGHTA and CDR2 is FQGNSA. Trimming left V 5 bases short and J 6 bases short, with 6 bases between. The CDR3 spans 11 residues. CDR3 in DNA: TGTGCCAGCAGCCCCTTCGATACGCAGTATTTT. Its translation is CASSPFDTQYF.

This clonotype was picked up many times. This rearrangement joins TRBV2 to TRBJ2-3; tentatively, D is TRBD1 or TRBD2 (5 bases each). Germline CDR1 and CDR2: SNHLY and FYNNEI. The ends were cut back, 3 bases at V and 3 bases at J, with 7 bases in the middle. This CDR3 contains 13 residues. The DNA for the CDR3 is TGTGCCAGCAGTGATGGGGGTACAGATACGCAGTATTTT. Amino acids: CASSDGGTDTQYF.

This clonotype was found a few times. V and J are TRBV5-5 and TRBJ2-2; 10 positions match TRBD2. CDR1 is SGHKS, CDR2 YYEKEE, per germline (reference sequence). With V trimmed by 4 bases and J by 3 bases, 6 bases remained unmatched. The CDR3 runs 16 residues. The chain's CDR3 is CASSHGTSAYTGELFF. DNA of the CDR3: TGTGCCAGCAGCCACGGGACTAGCGCATACACCGGGGAGCTGTTTTTT.

V and J are TRBV7-6 and TRBJ1-1; possibly TRBD1 for D (5 bases). The CDR3 has 13 amino acids. The V and J ends lost 1 base and 8 bases respectively, with 11 bases between them. Germline values: CDR1 SGHVS, CDR2 FNYEAQ. The CDR3 DNA follows: TGTGCCAGCAGCTTAGTCCCAGGACAAGAAGCTTTCTTT. Translation gives CASSLVPGQEAFF.

CDR3 in DNA: TGCGCCAGCAGCCAAGATGGGCAGGGAGGGCCCTACGAGCAGTACTTC. This sequence encodes CASSQDGQGGPYEQYF. The chain is built from TRBV4-3 and TRBJ2-7, with TRBD2 identical over 7 bases. CDR3 length: 16 amino acids. The J segment lost 2 bases and the V segment lost 0 bases, leaving 7 bases of the junction unmatched. Germline V gene sequence: CDR1 LGHNA, CDR2 YSLEER.

This chain uses TRBV29-1 with TRBJ2-3, with 14 bases fitting TRBD2. Germline CDR1 reads SQVTM; CDR2 reads ANQGSEA. With V trimmed by 4 bases and J by 5 bases, 5 bases remained unmatched. The CDR3 is 15 amino acids. The CDR3 here is CSVGGTSGGGDTQYF. CDR3 sequence (DNA): TGCAGCGTTGGCGGGACTAGCGGGGGTGGAGATACGCAGTATTTT.

V usage is TRBV28 and J usage is TRBJ2-5, with D tentatively TRBD1 (6 bases). The CDR3 is 13 amino acids. Germline V gives CDR1 MDHEN, CDR2 SYDVKM. Trimming removed 8 bases from V and 4 bases from J, with 14 bases in between. CDR3 amino acids: CASYQGLPETQYF. CDR3 nucleotides: TGTGCCAGCTACCAGGGGTTACCAGAGACCCAGTACTTC.

A few counts support this clonotype. This chain connects TRBV15 to TRBJ2-1; 10 nucleotides line up with TRBD2. The CDR3 extends over 15 amino acids. Germline-derived CDR1 and CDR2 are LNHNV and YYDKDF (reference sequence). J was trimmed by 6 bases and V by 5 bases; bases with no gene match: 7. The CDR3 DNA is TGTGCCACCAGCGAAGCGGGGGGGCTTAGCAATGAGCAGTTCTTC. This encodes CATSEAGGLSNEQFF.

This clonotype was found a few times. The CDR3 region has the DNA TGTGCCAGCAGCGTAGATTGGACAGGGTATCAAAACACCATATATTTT. Translation gives CASSVDWTGYQNTIYF. The chain has TRBV9 and TRBJ1-3; 8 nucleotides agree with TRBD1. The CDR3 contains 16 residues. V dropped 0 bases and J dropped 6; count of bases not matched to a gene: 8. Germline CDR1 and CDR2: SGDLS and YYNGEE.

This clonotype turned up a few times. The chain uses TRBV29-1 and TRBJ2-7; TRBD1 matches at 10 bases. The V segment lost 3 bases and the J segment 3 bases; nucleotides outside the gene matches: 5. The CDR3 extends over 14 amino acids. Germline V gene lookup returns CDR1 SQVTM and CDR2 ANQGSEA. The CDR3 region is CSVEMGDRGYEQYF. The CDR3 DNA reads TGCAGCGTTGAGATGGGGGACAGGGGCTACGAGCAGTACTTC.

This clonotype was recorded a few times. V gene TRBV6-2 or TRBV6-3 combines with J gene TRBJ1-1; 7 positions agree with TRBD1. V lost 4 bases to trimming and J lost 5 bases; unmatched junction nucleotides: 7. The CDR3 spans 14 residues. Germline V CDR1 and CDR2: MNHEY, SVGEGT. CDR3 in amino acids: CASSFARGATEAFF. In DNA form, the CDR3 reads TGTGCCAGCAGTTTCGCCAGGGGGGCTACTGAAGCTTTCTTT.

J is TRBJ2-7 and V is TRBV6-5; 7 bases match TRBD1. The V gene's germline CDR1 is MNHEY and CDR2 SVGAGI. J was trimmed by 2 bases and V by 0 bases; bases with no gene match: 1. CDR3 length: 14 residues. CDR3 coding DNA: TGTGCCAGCAGTTACTCGACAGGGCCCTACGAGCAGTACTTC. It translates to CASSYSTGPYEQYF.

Only a few counts were recorded for this clonotype. The rearrangement joins TRBV4-3 to TRBJ2-2; 9 positions match TRBD2. Germline lookup yields CDR1 LGHNA and CDR2 YSLEER. V gave up 3 bases and J gave up 3 bases; unmatched junction bases: 8. The CDR3 is 17 residues long. The CDR3 loop is CASSQGLAGLYTGELFF. CDR3 coding DNA: TGCGCCAGCAGCCAGGGTCTAGCGGGACTATACACCGGGGAGCTGTTTTTT.

The table lists this clonotype with a few counts. The chain has TRBV27 and TRBJ2-3; weak D call: TRBD1 (5 bases). V lost 7 bases and J lost 3, with 20 bases in between. Germline CDR1 and CDR2: MNHEY and SMNVEV (reference sequence). This CDR3 spans 16 amino acids. The CDR3 reads CASKPISGFRTDTQYF. CDR3 DNA sequence: TGTGCCAGCAAACCTATCTCAGGGTTTAGGACAGATACGCAGTATTTT.

This clonotype came up many times. This chain uses TRBV7-6 with TRBJ2-2, with 11 positions matching TRBD2. This CDR3 has 17 amino acids. With 0 bases clipped from V and 4 bases from J, the junction kept 4 bases outside the gene matches. CDR1 and CDR2 (germline): SGHVS, FNYEAQ. The DNA for the CDR3 is TGTGCCAGCAGCTTAGCCCTAGCGGGGGGTCGCACCGGGGAGCTGTTTTTT. Protein product: CASSLALAGGRTGELFF.

V gene TRBV4-1 combines with J gene TRBJ2-1, with 8 bases that match TRBD2. V was clipped by 6 bases and J by 0 bases; unmatched bases: 1. The CDR3 extends over 14 amino acids. Germline V gene lookup returns CDR1 MGHRA and CDR2 YSYEKL. The CDR3 DNA is TGCGCCAGCAGACGGGGGGGCTCCTACAATGAGCAGTTCTTC. Its protein product is CASRRGGSYNEQFF.

In this sample, this clonotype turned up a few times. The chain uses TRBV6-5 and TRBJ1-1; D gene uncertain. This CDR3 has 11 residues. V lost 6 bases and J 1 base, leaving 3 bases between the germline ends. Germline CDR1 and CDR2: MNHEY and SVGAGI. CDR3 protein: CASSKNTEAFF. The CDR3 DNA sequence: TGTGCCAGCAGCAAGAACACTGAAGCTTTCTTT.

This clonotype showed up many times. The V and J genes are TRBV4-2 and TRBJ2-3; D perhaps matches TRBD2 (5 bases). V was shortened by 0 bases and J by 10 bases, with 29 bases between the two germline ends. Per germline, CDR1 LGHNA and CDR2 YNFKEQ. There are 19 residues in the CDR3. The DNA for the CDR3 is TGTGCCAGCAGCCAAGATGCCTACCGAGGGTCAACACCGCAGCCGTCGCAGTATTTT. Translation: CASSQDAYRGSTPQPSQYF.

The V and J genes are TRBV29-1 and TRBJ1-2, with 7 positions matching TRBD1. The CDR3 sequence is 12 residues long. CDR1 and CDR2 from the germline V gene are SQVTM and ANQGSEA. Unmatched junction bases numbered 8, after V lost 8 bases and J lost 5 bases. CDR3: CSLIDREYGYTF. CDR3 coding DNA: TGCAGCCTGATCGACAGGGAATATGGCTACACCTTC.

The sample holds many counts of this clonotype. The chain employs TRBV12-3 or TRBV12-4 and TRBJ2-3, with a weak D call TRBD1 (5 bases). CDR3 length: 14 residues. Trimming left V 6 bases short and J 4 bases short, with 14 bases between. The CDR3 region is CASSRVRVADTQYF. In DNA form, the CDR3 reads TGTGCCAGCAGCAGGGTTAGGGTGGCAGATACGCAGTATTTT.